This TCR beta chain was captured in a study of blood T cells in healthy people across ages. The study's findings and limits: Getting older went along with TCR beta diversity per million T cells dropping roughly linearly.

Through a sample-barcoded 5' primer and a J-beta primer mix, a second PCR was run for roughly 6 to 11 cycles. Every individual sample yielded 2.5 million or more paired-end reads (each containing CDR3). TCRdb re-derived calls from the 5' RACE reads in MiXCR, one entry per CDR3 protein. In the table there are some 790,000 distinct CDR3 sequences, around 30% of which are singletons. The CDR3 has 17 amino acids. The germline V and J ends were trimmed by 1 base and 0 bases, with 16 bases remaining between them. CDR1 and CDR2 from the germline V gene are SGHRS and YFSETQ. About 10 milliliters of peripheral blood were drawn from each donor. They isolated at least 6 million PBMCs from each sample. About this clonotype itself: Its antigen is still unknown. A read error is likely, as this CDR3 ends without the conserved phenylalanine or tryptophan.

Sequenced input: blood. This sequence joins TRBV5-1 and TRBJ1-1; the D is unclear. The receptor was isolated from an elderly woman in good health. CDR3 region: CASSLSPDFMMNTEAFV. The CDR3 coding sequence is TGCGCCAGCAGCTTGTCGCCCGATTTTATGATGAACACTGAAGCTTTCGTT.